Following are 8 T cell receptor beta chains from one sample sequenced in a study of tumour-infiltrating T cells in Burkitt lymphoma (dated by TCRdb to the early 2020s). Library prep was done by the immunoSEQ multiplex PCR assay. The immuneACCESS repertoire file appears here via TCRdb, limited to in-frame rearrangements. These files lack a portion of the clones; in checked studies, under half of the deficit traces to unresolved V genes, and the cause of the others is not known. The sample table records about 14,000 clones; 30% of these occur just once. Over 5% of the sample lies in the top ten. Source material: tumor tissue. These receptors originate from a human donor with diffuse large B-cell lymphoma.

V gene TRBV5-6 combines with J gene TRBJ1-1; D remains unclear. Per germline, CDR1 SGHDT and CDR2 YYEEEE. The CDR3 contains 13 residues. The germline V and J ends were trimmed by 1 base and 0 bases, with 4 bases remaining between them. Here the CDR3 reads CASSLRMNTEAFF. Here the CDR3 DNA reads TGTGCCAGCAGCTTGAGGATGAACACTGAAGCTTTCTTT.

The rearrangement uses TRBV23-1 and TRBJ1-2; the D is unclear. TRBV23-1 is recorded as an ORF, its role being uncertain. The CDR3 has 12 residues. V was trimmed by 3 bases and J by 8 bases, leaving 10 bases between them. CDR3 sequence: CASSQRTAGYTF. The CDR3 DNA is TGCGCCAGCAGTCAGAGGACGGCCGGCTACACCTTC.

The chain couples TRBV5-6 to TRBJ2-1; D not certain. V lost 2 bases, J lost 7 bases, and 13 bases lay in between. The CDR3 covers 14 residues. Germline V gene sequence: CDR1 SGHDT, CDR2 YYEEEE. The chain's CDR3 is CASSFRPWSNEQFF. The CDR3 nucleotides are TGTGCCAGCAGCTTTCGTCCCTGGTCGAATGAGCAGTTCTTC.

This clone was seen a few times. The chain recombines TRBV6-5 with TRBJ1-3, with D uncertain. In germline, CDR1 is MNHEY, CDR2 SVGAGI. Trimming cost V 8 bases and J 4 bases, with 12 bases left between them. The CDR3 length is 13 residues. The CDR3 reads CASQDGLGNTIYF. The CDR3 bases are TGTGCCAGCCAGGACGGTCTGGGAAACACCATATATTTT.

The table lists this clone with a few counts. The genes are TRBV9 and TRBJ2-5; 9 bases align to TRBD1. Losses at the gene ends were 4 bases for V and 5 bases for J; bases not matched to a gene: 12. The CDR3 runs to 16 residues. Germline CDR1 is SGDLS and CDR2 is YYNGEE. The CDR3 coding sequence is TGTGCCAGCAGCCCAAACGGACAGGGGCGTTTTGAGACCCAGTACTTC. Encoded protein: CASSPNGQGRFETQYF.

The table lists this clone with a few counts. Here the CDR3 DNA reads TGTGCCAGCAGCCACGGCAGGGGAGAGCAGTACTTC. The encoded protein is CASSHGRGEQYF. The chain uses TRBV7-2 and TRBJ2-7, with a possible D match to TRBD1 (6 bases). V shed 5 bases and J shed 7 bases, with 12 bases lying between them. The CDR3 contains 12 residues. Germline lookup yields CDR1 SGHTA and CDR2 FQGNSA.

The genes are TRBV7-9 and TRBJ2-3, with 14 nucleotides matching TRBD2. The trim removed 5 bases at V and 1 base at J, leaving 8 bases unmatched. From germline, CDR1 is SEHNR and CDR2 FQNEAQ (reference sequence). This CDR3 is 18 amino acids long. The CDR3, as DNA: TGTGCCAGCAGCCCTTTTGGGACTAGCGGGAGCGGCACAGATACGCAGTATTTT. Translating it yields CASSPFGTSGSGTDTQYF.

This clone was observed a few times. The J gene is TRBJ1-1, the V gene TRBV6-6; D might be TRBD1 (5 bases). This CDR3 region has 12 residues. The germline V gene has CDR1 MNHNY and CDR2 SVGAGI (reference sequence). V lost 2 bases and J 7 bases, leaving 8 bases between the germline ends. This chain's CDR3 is CASSYDSNEAFF. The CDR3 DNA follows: TGTGCCAGCAGTTACGACAGCAATGAAGCTTTCTTT.